Below are 18 T cell receptor beta chains sequenced from a single sample in a study of beta chain features in type 1 diabetes. Sequencing targeted expressed TCRB transcripts, as all isolated RNA had been reverse transcribed. Repertoires were generated with immunoSEQ multiplex PCR, while TCRdb's copy carries only in-frame clones and drops some. The sample lists about half a million clones, 9.5% to 12% occurring once. Sequencing was done on a sample of naive CD4+ T cells from blood. The receptors derive from a woman between 18 and 30 years old in good health.

This clone showed up just a few times. The chain links TRBV5-6 to TRBJ2-5; 7 bases align to TRBD2. Germline CDR1 is SGHDT and CDR2 is YYEEEE. The CDR3 length is 17 residues. V was clipped by 0 bases and J by 2 bases; unmatched bases: 10. CDR3: CASSLVGGTNVQETQYF. The CDR3 DNA reads as TGTGCCAGCAGCTTGGTAGGCGGGACTAACGTACAAGAGACCCAGTACTTC.

This clone has only a few counts. This CDR3 reads CASSQVTGKNTGELFF. Written as DNA, the CDR3 is TGCGCCAGCAGCCAAGTGACGGGCAAGAACACCGGGGAGCTGTTTTTT. The rearrangement links TRBV4-1 to TRBJ2-2; D ambiguous. The V end lost 1 base, the J end lost 1 base, and 10 bases lay between the germline ends. The CDR3 has 16 amino acids. Germline V gene lookup returns CDR1 MGHRA and CDR2 YSYEKL.

This clone was detected a few times. The DNA for the CDR3 is TGTGCCAGCAGATTTGGACAGGGGGCGGACTATGGCTACACCTTC. This encodes CASRFGQGADYGYTF. The V and J genes are TRBV6-6 and TRBJ1-2; 11 nucleotides agree with TRBD1. Per the germline V gene, CDR1 is MNHNY and CDR2 is SVGAGI (reference sequence). The CDR3 runs to 15 residues. V lost 6 bases, J lost 3 bases, and 6 bases stayed unmatched.

This clone was seen more than once but under ten times. The CDR3 bases are TGTGCCAGCAGAAGGACAGGGAATTCACCCCTCCACTTT. It translates to CASRRTGNSPLHF. The chain is built from TRBV9 and TRBJ1-6, with 8 bases matching TRBD1. This CDR3 comprises 13 residues. Looked up from germline, CDR1 is SGDLS and CDR2 is YYNGEE. V dropped 5 bases and J dropped 7; count of bases not matched to a gene: 2.

The chain joins TRBV7-2 to TRBJ2-5, with D possibly matching TRBD2 (6 bases). The closer fit of TRBJ2-7 to the DNA end suggests the J call may be wrong. The CDR3 is made up of 13 amino acids. The germline gives CDR1 SGHTA, CDR2 FQGNSA. The CDR3 loop reads CASSPSGFYEQYF. For the CDR3, the DNA is TGTGCCAGCAGCCCCAGCGGGTTCTACGAGCAGTACTTC.

The chain links TRBV14 to TRBJ1-2, with unresolved D. V lost 3 bases and J 8 bases, leaving 10 bases between the germline ends. This CDR3 has 12 residues. From germline, CDR1 is SGHDN and CDR2 FVKESK. CDR3 sequence (DNA): TGTGCCAGCAGCCACCAACGTCGGGGCTACACCTTC. As protein: CASSHQRRGYTF.

This clone was counted a few times. The chain employs TRBV6-1 and TRBJ2-5, with D perhaps TRBD2 (5 bases). The CDR3 has 13 amino acids. Germline-derived CDR1 and CDR2 are MNHNS and SASEGT. V lost 4 bases, J lost 4 bases, and 10 bases lay in between. CDR3 DNA sequence: TGTGCCAGCAGTGGTTCGGGGAGAGAGACCCAGTACTTC. Its translation: CASSGSGRETQYF.

This clone was recorded a few times. CDR3 bases: TGTGCCAGCAGCCTGAATTCAGTAGCCGGAAACTACGAGCAGTACTTC. It translates to CASSLNSVAGNYEQYF. V and J are TRBV27 and TRBJ2-7, with unresolved D. There are 16 residues in the CDR3. The V end lost 6 bases, the J end lost 3 bases, and 21 bases lay between the germline ends. CDR1 is MNHEY and CDR2 is SMNVEV in the germline V gene (reference sequence).

In its sample, this clone was seen a few times. J is TRBJ2-1 and V is TRBV6-5; D not certain. This CDR3 spans 13 amino acids. The V end lost 6 bases, the J end lost 6 bases, and 12 bases lay between the germline ends. Germline CDR1 MNHEY, CDR2 SVGAGI. Here the CDR3 DNA reads TGTGCCAGCAGGTTTGACCTGGGCAATGAGCAGTTCTTC. Amino acid sequence: CASRFDLGNEQFF.

The rearrangement uses TRBV7-9 and TRBJ1-2; D is unclear. The CDR3 covers 12 residues. Germline values: CDR1 SEHNR, CDR2 FQNEAQ (reference sequence). V was shortened by 6 bases and J by 2 bases, with 7 bases between the two germline ends. CDR3 in DNA: TGTGCCAGCAGAACAGACAACTATGGCTACACCTTC. The encoded protein is CASRTDNYGYTF.

This clone was detected only a few times. This chain links TRBV18 with TRBJ2-7; either TRBD1 or TRBD2 may supply D (5 bases each). Germline lookup yields CDR1 KGHSH and CDR2 LQKENI. The V end was cut by 4 bases, the J end by 2 bases, with 9 bases between. This CDR3 is 13 amino acids long. CDR3 bases: TGTGCCAGCTCACGGGACGAGACCTACGAGCAGTACTTC. Protein: CASSRDETYEQYF.

The table lists this clone with a few counts. V gene TRBV29-1 combines with J gene TRBJ2-7, with D possibly matching TRBD2 (5 bases). This CDR3 region has 12 residues. From germline, CDR1 is SQVTM and CDR2 ANQGSEA. CDR3 bases: TGCAGGGTGAGCGGCGCATCCTACGAGCAGTACTTC. Translating gives CRVSGASYEQYF.

The V gene is TRBV27, the J gene TRBJ2-2, with D perhaps TRBD2 (7 bases). The CDR3 consists of 15 residues. CDR1 and CDR2 from the germline V gene are MNHEY and SMNVEV (reference sequence). Trimming stripped 3 bases from V and 7 bases from J, with 15 bases between. CDR3 sequence reads: CASSFIGLGGGELFF. In DNA form, the CDR3 reads TGTGCCAGCAGTTTTATAGGACTAGGGGGCGGGGAGCTGTTTTTT.

This clone was detected only a few times. The chain carries TRBV7-2 and TRBJ2-3; 11 bases agree with TRBD1. The CDR3 sequence is 17 residues long. Germline CDR1 reads SGHTA; CDR2 reads FQGNSA. The junction had 8 bases not matched to a gene; V was cut back by 6 bases and J by 0 bases. The CDR3 loop reads CASSRGQGATSTDTQYF. The CDR3 DNA reads TGTGCCAGCAGTCGCGGACAGGGGGCTACTAGCACAGATACGCAGTATTTT.

The chain combines TRBV10-3 with TRBJ2-1; the D call may be TRBD1 or TRBD2 (7 bases each). Trimming removed 4 bases from V and 2 bases from J, with 12 bases in between. Germline CDR1 is ENHRY and CDR2 is SYGVKD. This CDR3 contains 15 residues. CDR3 sequence: CAISAQGGAYNEQFF. The CDR3, as DNA: TGTGCCATCAGTGCTCAGGGGGGGGCCTACAATGAGCAGTTCTTC.

This clone was observed a handful of times. This sample also contains other DNA sequences that code for the same CDR3. The V gene is TRBV7-2, the J gene TRBJ2-3; D is uncertain. The V gene's germline CDR1 is SGHTA and CDR2 FQGNSA. The CDR3 is 11 residues long. The ends were cut back, 3 bases at V and 5 bases at J, with 3 bases in the middle. The CDR3 reads CASSFRDTQYF. The DNA of the CDR3 is TGTGCCAGCAGCTTCCGAGATACGCAGTATTTT.

This clone has just a few counts. V gene TRBV7-3 combines with J gene TRBJ2-5; D is perhaps TRBD2 (6 bases). V gave up 5 bases and J gave up 4 bases, with 14 bases separating them. Germline assignment: CDR1 SGHTA and CDR2 FQGTGA. The CDR3 totals 14 residues. CDR3 sequence (DNA): TGTGCCAGCAGCCGCCTCGGAGGGTCAGAGACCCAGTACTTC. Residues: CASSRLGGSETQYF.

Many counts were recorded for this clone. This chain uses TRBV30 with TRBJ2-7; D is tentatively TRBD1 or TRBD2 (7 bases each). Trimming stripped 3 bases from V and 1 base from J, with 13 bases between. Germline CDR1 GTSNPN, CDR2 SVGIG (reference sequence). There are 14 residues in the CDR3. CDR3 nucleotides: TGTGCCTGGAGGAGACAGGGAGGGTCCTACGAGCAGTACTTC. Translation gives CAWRRQGGSYEQYF. Variable domain in full (rest from reference TRBV30 and TRBJ2-7): SQTIHQWPATLVQPVGSPLSLECTVEGTSNPNLYWYRQAAGRGLQLLFYSVGIGQISSEVPQNLSASRPQDRQFILSSKKLLLSDSGFYLCAWRRQGGSYEQYFGPGTRLTVT.